This TCR beta chain was sequenced in a study of blood T cell repertoires in COVID-19. Trimming shortened V by 0 bases and J by 10 bases, and 8 bases separated the two germline ends. The germline V gene encodes CDR1 SGHRS and CDR2 YFSETQ. The CDR3 runs 12 residues. TCRdb's table, derived via immunoSEQ multiplex PCR, lists solely in-frame clones and lacks some. Of about 250,000 clones in the sample, about 85% were seen once. This clone was detected a few times. The chain joins TRBV5-1 to TRBJ2-1; D may be TRBD2 (5 bases). The clonotype originates from a man aged 18 to 30 with active or convalescent COVID-19. The specimen was peripheral blood. CDR3 nucleotides: TGCGCCAGCAGCTTGGGGACTCCCGAGCAGTTCTTC. Its protein is CASSLGTPEQFF.